The rows below give T cell receptor beta chains drawn from one sample of a study of T cell repertoires in cytomegalovirus infection. TCRdb redid the calling of the reads with MiXCR, one entry per CDR3 protein. The sample shows approximately 250,000 distinct CDR3 sequences, 6% to 8% of them seen only once. What was sequenced was PBMCs. Source of these receptors: a human donor in good health (CMV status not recorded). Some clones in this sample may be carry-over from other donors' samples. Both conserved end residues are part of each CDR3. Fields, in order: CDR3 DNA, CDR3 protein, V gene, J gene, D gene, clone size. A D gene is named only where the DNA matches it firmly. Expanded clones get a size class; other rows say once, few or many, or leave the size out.

TGTGCCAGCAGCTTTGGACAGGGGAAGGGCTACACCTTC	CASSFGQGKGYTF	TRBV7-2	TRBJ1-2	TRBD1	many
TGTGCCAGCAGTTACTCGGCAGGAATGAACACTGAAGCTTTCTTT	CASSYSAGMNTEAFF	TRBV6-5	TRBJ1-1	.	many
TGCAGTGCTAGAGATGAAGTAGGGACAGGAACCTACGAGCAGTACTTC	CSARDEVGTGTYEQYF	TRBV20-1	TRBJ2-7	TRBD1	many
TGCGCCAGCAGATACGACGGGAACACCGGGGAGCTGTTTTTT	CASRYDGNTGELFF	TRBV5-1	TRBJ2-2	.	many
TGTGCCTCGTACCGGGACAGGGAATCATCGCTTCTGGACGAGCAGTACTTC	CASYRDRESSLLDEQYF	TRBV6-2/TRBV6-3	TRBJ2-7	TRBD1	many
TGTGCCAGCGGGCAGGGAAACACCATATATTTT	CASGQGNTIYF	TRBV7-2	TRBJ1-3	.	many
TGTGCCAGCAGCTTAGGCCCAGGGGACGCCCTGGGAGAGACCCAGTACTTC	CASSLGPGDALGETQYF	TRBV7-6	TRBJ2-5	.	many
TGTGCCTGGAGTGGAGGGGGGAACACTGAAGCTTTCTTT	CAWSGGGNTEAFF	TRBV30	TRBJ1-1	.	few
TGTGCCAGCAGCTTAGCTGCGGGACGATCACTCTTGGGGACTGAAGCTTTCTTT	CASSLAAGRSLLGTEAFF	TRBV7-2	TRBJ1-1	.	many
TGTGCCAGCAGTGGGACAGGGTTAAATCAGCCCCAGCATTTT	CASSGTGLNQPQHF	TRBV6-5	TRBJ1-5	TRBD1	many
TGCGCCAGCAGCCAATCTGGACCGACTAACTATGGCTACACCTTC	CASSQSGPTNYGYTF	TRBV4-3	TRBJ1-2	.	.
TGCAGTGCTTTCGACATCAAGTACCAAGAGACCCAGTACTTC	CSAFDIKYQETQYF	TRBV20-1	TRBJ2-5	.	many